Listed below are T cell receptor beta chains from one sample, sequenced in a study of blood T cell repertoires in COVID-19. Produced via immunoSEQ multiplex PCR; TCRdb's table is partial and in-frame only. The sample holds approximately 130,000 clones; roughly 90% are singletons and the top ten take approximately 8%. The material sequenced was peripheral blood. The receptors were sampled from a man between 50 and 59 years old with acute or convalescent COVID-19. The CDR3 runs from the conserved cysteine through the conserved F or W. D genes are given only for firm matches. A row's size may be missing; if present it is once, few, many or a size class.

>TRBJ1-5|-|TRBD1|TRBV19
CASSIAFAGDRYINQPQHF
TGTGCCAGTAGTATAGCTTTTGCAGGGGACAGATATATTAATCAGCCCCAGCATTTT
>TRBJ1-1|-|-|TRBV6-5
CASSYRPGTNTEAFF
TGTGCCAGCAGTTACAGGCCAGGGACAAACACTGAAGCTTTCTTT
>TRBJ2-3|-|-|TRBV21-1
CAGKLAPSTDTQYF
TGTGCCGGCAAACTAGCGCCAAGCACAGATACGCAGTATTTT
>TRBJ2-1|few|TRBD2|TRBV24-1
CATSDPQTSGPSNEQFF
TGTGCCACCAGTGATCCCCAAACTAGCGGGCCAAGCAATGAGCAGTTCTTC
>TRBJ2-5|-|-|TRBV11-3
CASSLTEQETQYF
TGTGCCAGCAGCTTGACGGAGCAAGAGACCCAGTACTTC
>TRBJ1-6|-|-|TRBV14
CASSHGDSPLHF
TGTGCCAGCAGCCACGGGGATTCACCCCTCCACTTT
>TRBJ2-3|-|TRBD2|TRBV7-2
CASSPQRGRGGGTQYF
TGTGCCAGCAGCCCCCAGCGGGGACGGGGAGGAGGTACGCAGTATTTT
>TRBJ2-1|once|-|TRBV7-9
CASSWWLGGGNNEQFF
TGTGCCAGCAGCTGGTGGCTAGGGGGTGGGAACAATGAGCAGTTCTTC
>TRBJ2-7|-|-|TRBV6-2/TRBV6-3
CASSSPGSSYEQYF
TGTGCCAGCAGTTCCCCGGGATCCTCCTACGAGCAGTACTTC
>TRBJ2-1|-|TRBD2|TRBV9
CASSSSGALYNEQFF
TGTGCCAGCAGCTCTAGCGGAGCCCTATACAATGAGCAGTTCTTC
>TRBJ2-7|-|TRBD2|TRBV4-2
CASSQEGLAYITPYEQYF
TGTGCCAGCAGCCAAGAAGGACTAGCGTATATTACACCCTACGAGCAGTACTTC
>TRBJ2-5|-|TRBD2|TRBV30
CAWSKGLAGLETQYF
TGTGCCTGGAGTAAAGGACTAGCGGGACTCGAGACCCAGTACTTC